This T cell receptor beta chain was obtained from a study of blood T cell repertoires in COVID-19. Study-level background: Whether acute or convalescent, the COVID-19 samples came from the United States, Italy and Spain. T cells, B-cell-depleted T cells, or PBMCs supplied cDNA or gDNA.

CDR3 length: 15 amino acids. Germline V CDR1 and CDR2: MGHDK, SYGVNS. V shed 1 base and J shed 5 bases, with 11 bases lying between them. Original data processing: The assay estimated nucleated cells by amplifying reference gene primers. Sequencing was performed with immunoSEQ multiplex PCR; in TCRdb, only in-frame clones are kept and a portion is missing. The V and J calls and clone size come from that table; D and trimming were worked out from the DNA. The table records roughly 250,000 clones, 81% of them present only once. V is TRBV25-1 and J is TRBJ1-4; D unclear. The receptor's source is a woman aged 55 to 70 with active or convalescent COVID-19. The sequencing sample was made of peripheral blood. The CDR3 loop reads CASSEFDGGNEKLFF. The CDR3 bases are TGTGCCAGCAGTGAATTTGACGGAGGGAATGAAAAACTGTTTTTT.